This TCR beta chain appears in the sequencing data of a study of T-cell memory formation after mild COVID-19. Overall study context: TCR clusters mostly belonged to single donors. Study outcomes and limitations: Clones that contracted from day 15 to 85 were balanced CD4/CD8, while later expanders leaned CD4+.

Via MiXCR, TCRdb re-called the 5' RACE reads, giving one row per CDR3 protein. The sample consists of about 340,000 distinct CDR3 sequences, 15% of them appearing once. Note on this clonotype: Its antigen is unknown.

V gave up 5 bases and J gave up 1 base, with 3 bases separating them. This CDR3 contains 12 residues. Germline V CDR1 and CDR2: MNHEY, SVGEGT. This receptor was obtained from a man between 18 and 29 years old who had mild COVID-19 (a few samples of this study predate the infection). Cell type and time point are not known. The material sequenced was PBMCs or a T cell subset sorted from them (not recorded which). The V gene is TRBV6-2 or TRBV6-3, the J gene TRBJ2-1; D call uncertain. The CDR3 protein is CASSRSYNEQFF. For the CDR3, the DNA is TGTGCCAGCAGTAGGTCCTACAATGAGCAGTTCTTC.